This T cell receptor (beta chain) was documented in a study of OX40 agonist ivuxolimab in advanced cancers. Details on this clone: Antigen specificity is unknown.

Libraries were prepared by immunoSEQ multiplex PCR; TCRdb keeps only in-frame clonotypes and omits some of them. Of approximately 70,000 clones detected, more than 70% appear once; the ten largest clones hold 6.5% to 7.5%. Study outcomes and limitations: With doses of 0.1 to 3.0 mg/kg, CD4+ and CD8+ blood T cells had undergone clonal expansion by week 6. The authors did not determine the antigen specificity of the expanded peripheral T cells. People who partly responded at 0.1-3.0 mg/kg had some of the least clonal expansion seen.

CDR1 MNHEY and CDR2 SVGAGI come from the germline V gene. This CDR3 is 14 amino acids long. V dropped 6 bases and J dropped 3 bases, with 14 bases sitting between them. The clonotype was recovered from an adult with an advanced solid tumor such as melanoma, head and neck, liver or kidney cancer. The chain recombines TRBV6-5 with TRBJ1-2; D possibly corresponds to TRBD1 (6 bases). The sequenced sample was CD4+ or CD8+ T cells sorted from blood, obtained in a trial of the OX40 agonist ivuxolimab. CDR3 DNA: TGTGCCAGCAGCCAGACGGCAGGGGACTATGGCTACACCTTC. It yields the protein CASSQTAGDYGYTF.